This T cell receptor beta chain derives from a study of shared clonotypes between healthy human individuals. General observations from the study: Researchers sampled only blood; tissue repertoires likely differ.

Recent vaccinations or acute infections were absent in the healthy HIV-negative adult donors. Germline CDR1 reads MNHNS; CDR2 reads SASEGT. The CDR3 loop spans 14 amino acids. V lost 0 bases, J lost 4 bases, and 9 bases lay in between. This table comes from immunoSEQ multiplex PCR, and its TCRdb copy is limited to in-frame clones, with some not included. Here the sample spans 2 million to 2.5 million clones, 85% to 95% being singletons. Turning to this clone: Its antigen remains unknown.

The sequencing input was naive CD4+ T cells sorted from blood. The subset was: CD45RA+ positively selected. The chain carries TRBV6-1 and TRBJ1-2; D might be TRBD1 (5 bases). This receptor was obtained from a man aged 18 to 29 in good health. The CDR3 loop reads CASSEAGLGYGYTF. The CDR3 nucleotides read TGTGCCAGCAGTGAAGCGGGACTTGGCTATGGCTACACCTTC.